These T cell receptor beta chains were read from a single sample in a study of cytotoxic CD8 clonotypes in ibrutinib-treated CLL. Some clones are missing from TCRdb's copy, which holds only in-frame ones; the method was immunoSEQ multiplex PCR. The sample includes roughly 300,000 clones, 70% to 80% of them seen just once. The material was PBMCs, obtained at disease progression, from a patient treated with ibrutinib. Receptor source: a human donor with chronic lymphocytic leukemia. Each CDR3 is given without its conserved first and last residue. Clone size is shown for a subset of rows, as once, few, many or a class of expanded clone.

clone_size cdr3_length j_call v_call cdr3_aa
- 13 TRBJ1-3 TRBV5-1 ASSITGTGGNTIY
- 17 TRBJ1-5 TRBV28 ASSPPFTGGYGGNQPQH
- 13 TRBJ2-7 TRBV4-3 ASSQDLGFDYEQY
- 13 TRBJ2-7 TRBV9 ASSGGLAPSYEQY
- 12 TRBJ2-2 TRBV5-4 ASSRTSSPGELF
- 14 TRBJ2-2 TRBV11-3 ASSQGPVPITGELF
- 13 TRBJ1-4 TRBV9 ASSTRGGYNEKLF
- 10 TRBJ2-1 TRBV7-3 ASSLFGGPQF
few 11 TRBJ2-1 TRBV9 ASSVDLANEQF
once 14 TRBJ2-3 TRBV10-3 AISELAGAVTDTQY
- 11 TRBJ2-1 TRBV15 ATSRVVYNEQF
- 14 TRBJ1-1 TRBV7-8 ASSLRWQGVDTEAF
once 10 TRBJ1-2 TRBV5-6 ASSRAAYGYT
- 10 TRBJ2-3 TRBV7-3 ASSPDADTQY
- 12 TRBJ1-2 TRBV6-5 ASSYVTGSYGYT
- 16 TRBJ1-3 TRBV10-3 ATRRLVITPISGNTIY
- 10 TRBJ1-2 TRBV5-1 ASSLGTGGYT
- 8 TRBJ2-7 TRBV28 ASSLNEQY
- 13 TRBJ2-7 TRBV5-1 ASSDGTVAAYEQY
once 12 TRBJ1-1 TRBV10-3 AISLGGEGTEAF
- 14 TRBJ2-1 TRBV19 ASSTGRGLADNEQF
- 13 TRBJ2-3 TRBV9 ASSASFMETDTQY
- 16 TRBJ1-3 TRBV27 ASSLYTTRQGAGNTIY
- 13 TRBJ1-2 TRBV19 ASSSGQKSNYGYT
- 13 TRBJ1-1 TRBV7-9 ASRDGQPPNTEAF
- 10 TRBJ2-4 TRBV29-1 SVELAKNIQY
- 13 TRBJ2-7 TRBV19 ASSIAEDGFYEQY
- 10 TRBJ1-2 TRBV2 ASSDRLYGYT
few 9 TRBJ1-5 TRBV2 ASSERGPQH
once 14 TRBJ1-2 TRBV6-5 ASSYSETAINYGYT
- 13 TRBJ1-3 TRBV5-1 ASSSGQGAGNTIY
- 12 TRBJ2-1 TRBV4-3 ASSQDGMGDEQF
- 13 TRBJ2-5 TRBV7-8 ASSRTSGRRETQY
- 12 TRBJ2-7 TRBV4-1 ASSQVPGPYEQY
- 12 TRBJ2-7 TRBV7-6 ASSLAWGGDEQY
- 12 TRBJ2-7 TRBV7-2 ASSFSGRGNEQY
- 13 TRBJ1-2 TRBV4-3 ASSQVRPPDYGYT
- 14 TRBJ2-2 TRBV7-7 ASSLLAGAVTGELF
- 13 TRBJ2-3 TRBV5-1 ASSLEMGWTDTQY
- 14 TRBJ2-1 TRBV11-3 ASSLGRLAPHNEQF
- 12 TRBJ2-5 TRBV5-4 ASSFSRVEETQY
- 13 TRBJ2-2 TRBV2 ASTWTSEGTGELF
- 17 TRBJ2-2 TRBV7-6 ASSFPRTSGRVGTGELF
- 14 TRBJ2-3 TRBV7-3 ASSQTTGTGTDTQY